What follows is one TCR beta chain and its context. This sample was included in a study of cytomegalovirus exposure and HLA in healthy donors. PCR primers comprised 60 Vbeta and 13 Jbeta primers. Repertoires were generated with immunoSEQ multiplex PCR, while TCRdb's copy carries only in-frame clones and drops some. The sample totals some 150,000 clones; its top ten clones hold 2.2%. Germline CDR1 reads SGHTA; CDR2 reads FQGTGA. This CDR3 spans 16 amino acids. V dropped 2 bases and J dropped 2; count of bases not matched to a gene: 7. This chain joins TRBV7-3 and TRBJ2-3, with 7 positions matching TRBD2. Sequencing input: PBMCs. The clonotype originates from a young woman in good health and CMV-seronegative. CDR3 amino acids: CASSLGPAGTTDTQYF. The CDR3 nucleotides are TGTGCCAGCAGCTTAGGGCCAGCGGGGACCACAGATACGCAGTATTTT.